This T cell receptor beta chain was observed in a study of blood T cells in healthy people across ages. The study's findings and limits: Both naive CD4+ cell counts and diversity were greater in long-lived donors than in aged donors. Because donor CMV status was unknown, expanded clonotype changes were possibly confounded.

Using a J-beta primer mix together with a sample-barcoded 5' primer, a second PCR was run for roughly 7 to 11 cycles. MiXCR, run by TCRdb on the 5' RACE reads, gives a single entry per CDR3 protein. There are 650,000 to 700,000 distinct CDR3 sequences in the sample; roughly half occur only once, and roughly 14% lies in the top ten. As concerns this clonotype: Its antigen is unidentified. It may be a read error: a sequence one base away is much more abundant.

Looked up from germline, CDR1 is MNHNY and CDR2 is SVGAGI (reference sequence). Trimming cost V 6 bases and J 3 bases, with 9 bases left between them. This CDR3 comprises 12 residues. This clonotype was sampled from an elderly woman in good health. Sample: blood. The gene calls are TRBV6-6 and TRBJ2-7; D may be TRBD2 (6 bases). The CDR3 DNA follows: TGTGCCAGCAGGTACGGGAGCTACGAGCAGTACTTC. Translating gives CASRYGSYEQYF.